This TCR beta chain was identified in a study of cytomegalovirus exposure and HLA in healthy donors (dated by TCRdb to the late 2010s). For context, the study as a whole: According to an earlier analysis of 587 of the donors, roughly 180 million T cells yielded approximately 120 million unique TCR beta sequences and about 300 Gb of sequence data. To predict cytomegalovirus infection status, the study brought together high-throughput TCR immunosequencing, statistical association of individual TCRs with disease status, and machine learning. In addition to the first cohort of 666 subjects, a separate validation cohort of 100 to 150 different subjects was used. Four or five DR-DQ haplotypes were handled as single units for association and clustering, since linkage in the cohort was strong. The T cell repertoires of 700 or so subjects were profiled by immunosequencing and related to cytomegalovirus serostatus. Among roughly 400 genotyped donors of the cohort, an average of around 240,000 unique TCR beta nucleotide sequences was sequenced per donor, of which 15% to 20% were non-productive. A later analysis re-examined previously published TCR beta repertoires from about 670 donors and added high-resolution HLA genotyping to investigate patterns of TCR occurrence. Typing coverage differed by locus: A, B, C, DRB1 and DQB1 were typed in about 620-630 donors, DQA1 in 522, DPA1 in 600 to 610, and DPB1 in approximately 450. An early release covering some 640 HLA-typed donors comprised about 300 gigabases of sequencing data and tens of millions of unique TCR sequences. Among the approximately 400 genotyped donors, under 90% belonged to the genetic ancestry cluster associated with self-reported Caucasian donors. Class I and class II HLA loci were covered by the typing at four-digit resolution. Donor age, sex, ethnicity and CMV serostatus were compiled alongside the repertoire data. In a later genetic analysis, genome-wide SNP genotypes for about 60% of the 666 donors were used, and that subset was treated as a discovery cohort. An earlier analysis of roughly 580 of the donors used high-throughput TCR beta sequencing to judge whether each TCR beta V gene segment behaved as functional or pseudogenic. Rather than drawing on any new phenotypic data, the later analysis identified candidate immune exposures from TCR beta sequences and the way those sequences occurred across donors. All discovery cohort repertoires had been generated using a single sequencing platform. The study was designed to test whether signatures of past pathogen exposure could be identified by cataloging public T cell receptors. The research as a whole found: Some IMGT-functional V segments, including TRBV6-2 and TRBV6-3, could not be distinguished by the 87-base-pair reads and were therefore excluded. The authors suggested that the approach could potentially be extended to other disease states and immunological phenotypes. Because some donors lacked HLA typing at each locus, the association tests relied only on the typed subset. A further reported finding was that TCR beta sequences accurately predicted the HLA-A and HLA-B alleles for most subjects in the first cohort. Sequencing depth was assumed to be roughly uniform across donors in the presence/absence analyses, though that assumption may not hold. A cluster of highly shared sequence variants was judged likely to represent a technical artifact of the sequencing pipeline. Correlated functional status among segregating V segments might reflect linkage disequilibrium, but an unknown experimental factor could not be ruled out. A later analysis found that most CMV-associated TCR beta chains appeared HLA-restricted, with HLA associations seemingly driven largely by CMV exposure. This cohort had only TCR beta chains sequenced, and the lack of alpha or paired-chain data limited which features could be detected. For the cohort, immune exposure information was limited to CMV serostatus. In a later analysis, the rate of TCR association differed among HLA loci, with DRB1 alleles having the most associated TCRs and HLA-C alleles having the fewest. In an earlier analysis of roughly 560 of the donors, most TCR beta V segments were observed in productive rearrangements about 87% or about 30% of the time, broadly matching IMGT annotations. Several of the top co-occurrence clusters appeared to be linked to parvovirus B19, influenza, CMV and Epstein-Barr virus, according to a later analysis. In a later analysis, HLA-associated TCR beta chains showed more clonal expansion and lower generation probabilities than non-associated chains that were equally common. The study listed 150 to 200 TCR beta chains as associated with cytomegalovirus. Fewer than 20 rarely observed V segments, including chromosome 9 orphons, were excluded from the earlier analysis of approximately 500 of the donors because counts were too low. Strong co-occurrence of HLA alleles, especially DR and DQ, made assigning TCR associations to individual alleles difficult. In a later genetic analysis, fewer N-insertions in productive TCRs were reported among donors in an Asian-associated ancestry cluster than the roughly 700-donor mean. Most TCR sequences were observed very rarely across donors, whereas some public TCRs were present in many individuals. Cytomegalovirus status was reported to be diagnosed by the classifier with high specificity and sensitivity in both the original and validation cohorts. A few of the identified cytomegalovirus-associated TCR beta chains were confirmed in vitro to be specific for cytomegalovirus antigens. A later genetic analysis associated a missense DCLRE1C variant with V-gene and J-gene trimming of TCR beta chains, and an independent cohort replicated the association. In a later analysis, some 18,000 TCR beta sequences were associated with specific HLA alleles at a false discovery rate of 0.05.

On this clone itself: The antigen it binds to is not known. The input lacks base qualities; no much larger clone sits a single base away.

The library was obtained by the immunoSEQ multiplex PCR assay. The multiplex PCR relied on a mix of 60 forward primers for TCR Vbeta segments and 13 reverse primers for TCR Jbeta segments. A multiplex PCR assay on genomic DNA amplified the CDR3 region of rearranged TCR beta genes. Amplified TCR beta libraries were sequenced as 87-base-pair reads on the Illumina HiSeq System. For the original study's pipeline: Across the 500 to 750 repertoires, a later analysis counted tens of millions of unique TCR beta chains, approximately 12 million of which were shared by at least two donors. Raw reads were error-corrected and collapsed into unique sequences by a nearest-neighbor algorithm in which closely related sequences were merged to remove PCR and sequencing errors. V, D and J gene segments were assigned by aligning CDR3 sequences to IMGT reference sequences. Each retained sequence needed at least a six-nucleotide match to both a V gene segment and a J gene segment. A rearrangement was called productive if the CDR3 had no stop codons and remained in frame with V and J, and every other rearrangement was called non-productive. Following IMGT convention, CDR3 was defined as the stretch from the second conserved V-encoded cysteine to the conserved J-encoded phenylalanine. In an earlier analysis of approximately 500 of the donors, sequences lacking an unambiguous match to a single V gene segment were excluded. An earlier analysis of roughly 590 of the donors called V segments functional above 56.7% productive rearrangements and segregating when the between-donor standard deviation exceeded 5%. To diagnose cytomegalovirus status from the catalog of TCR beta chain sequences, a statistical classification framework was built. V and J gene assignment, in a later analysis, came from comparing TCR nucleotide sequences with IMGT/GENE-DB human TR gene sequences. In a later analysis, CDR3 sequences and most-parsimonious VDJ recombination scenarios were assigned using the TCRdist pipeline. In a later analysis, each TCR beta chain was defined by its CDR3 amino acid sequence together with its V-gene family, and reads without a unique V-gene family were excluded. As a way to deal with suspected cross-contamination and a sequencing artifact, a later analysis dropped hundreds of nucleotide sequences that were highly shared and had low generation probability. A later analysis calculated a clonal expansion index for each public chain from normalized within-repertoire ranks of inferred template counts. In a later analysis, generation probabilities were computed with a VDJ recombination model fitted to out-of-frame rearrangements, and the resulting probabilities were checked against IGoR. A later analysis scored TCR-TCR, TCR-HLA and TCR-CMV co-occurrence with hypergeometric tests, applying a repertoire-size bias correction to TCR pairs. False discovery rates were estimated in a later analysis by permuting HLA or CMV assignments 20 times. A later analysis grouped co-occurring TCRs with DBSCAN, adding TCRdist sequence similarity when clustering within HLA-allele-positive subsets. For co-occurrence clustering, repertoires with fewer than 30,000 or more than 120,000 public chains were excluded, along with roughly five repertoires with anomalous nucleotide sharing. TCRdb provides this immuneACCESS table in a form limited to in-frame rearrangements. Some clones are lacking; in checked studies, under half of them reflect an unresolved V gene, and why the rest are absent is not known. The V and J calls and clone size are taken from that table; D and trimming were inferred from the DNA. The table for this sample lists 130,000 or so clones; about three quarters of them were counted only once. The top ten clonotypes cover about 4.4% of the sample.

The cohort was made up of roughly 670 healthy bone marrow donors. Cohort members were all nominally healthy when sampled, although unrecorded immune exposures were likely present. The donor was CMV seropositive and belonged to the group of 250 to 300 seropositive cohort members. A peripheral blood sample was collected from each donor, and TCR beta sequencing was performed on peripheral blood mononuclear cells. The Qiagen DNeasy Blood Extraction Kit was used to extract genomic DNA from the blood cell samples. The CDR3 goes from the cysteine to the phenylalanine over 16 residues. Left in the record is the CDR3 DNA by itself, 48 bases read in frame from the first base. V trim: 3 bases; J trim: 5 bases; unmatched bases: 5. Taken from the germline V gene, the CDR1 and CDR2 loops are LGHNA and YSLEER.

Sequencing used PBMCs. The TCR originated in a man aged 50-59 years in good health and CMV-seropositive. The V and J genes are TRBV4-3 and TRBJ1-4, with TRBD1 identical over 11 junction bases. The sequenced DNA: TGCGCCAGCAGCCAGGGGACAGGGGGAGGGAATGAAAAACTGTTTTTT. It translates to CASSQGTGGGNEKLFF.